This T cell receptor beta chain is drawn from a study of T cell changes during pregnancy in multiple sclerosis. The germline CDR1 and CDR2 sequences are MNHNY and SVGAGI (reference sequence). The CDR3 runs to 15 residues. Trimming took off 1 base at V and 4 bases at J, with 10 bases between the two ends. The data were produced by immunoSEQ multiplex PCR, yet TCRdb's version contains in-frame clones alone and is incomplete. The sample includes about 80,000 clones, approximately 90% of them seen just once. Material: peripheral blood, obtained before pregnancy. This chain links TRBV6-6 with TRBJ1-4, with D possibly being TRBD1 (6 bases). This clonotype originated in a female donor with multiple sclerosis, enrolled in a pregnancy study. CDR3 in DNA: TGTGCCAGCAGTTACTTAGGCAGGGGTAATGAAAAACTGTTTTTT. Amino acids: CASSYLGRGNEKLFF.